A selection of T cell receptor beta chains follows, all from one sample in a study of blood T cell repertoires in COVID-19. TCRdb's copy holds only in-frame clones and misses some; the assay was immunoSEQ multiplex PCR. The profile shows some 96,000 clones, 91% of them singletons. The sequencing sample was made of peripheral blood. These receptors were taken from a man between 50 and 59 years old with active COVID-19. Both conserved end residues are part of each CDR3. The D gene is left open where the match is weak. Expanded clones are given a class, and other clones once, few, many or no size at all.

TRBV5-5	TRBJ2-7	TRBD1	NA	14	TGTGCCAGCAGCCCTCGGGACAGTGCCTACGAGCAGTACTTC	CASSPRDSAYEQYF
TRBV24-1	TRBJ2-2	NA	NA	16	TGTGCCACCAGTGATTTGCGGCAGGGGAACACCGGGGAGCTGTTTTTT	CATSDLRQGNTGELFF
TRBV12-3/TRBV12-4	TRBJ2-7	NA	NA	12	TGTGCCAGCAGACATCCAGGGTCCGAGCAGTACTTC	CASRHPGSEQYF
TRBV19	TRBJ1-2	NA	NA	13	TGTGCCAGTAGTATAGATGCAGGGTATGGCTACACCTTC	CASSIDAGYGYTF
TRBV27	TRBJ2-3	TRBD2	once	18	TGTGCCAGCAGCGTCGGGCCTAGCGGGAGTACGATATCAGATACGCAGTATTTT	CASSVGPSGSTISDTQYF
TRBV6-1	TRBJ1-1	NA	NA	13	TGTGCCAGCAGTGAAGCCGGGGGGACTGAAGCTTTCTTT	CASSEAGGTEAFF
TRBV6-6	TRBJ1-2	NA	NA	13	TGTGCCAGCAGTTCCAACAGGGACTATGGCTACACCTTC	CASSSNRDYGYTF
TRBV7-9	TRBJ2-2	TRBD1	NA	18	TGTGCCAGCAGCCCTATCGGGACAGGGGCCCCTGGGACCGGGGAGCTGTTTTTT	CASSPIGTGAPGTGELFF
TRBV19	TRBJ2-7	TRBD1	once	14	TGTGCCAGTAGTATTGGGACAGGGGGCTACGAGCAGTACTTC	CASSIGTGGYEQYF
TRBV6-6	TRBJ2-2	TRBD1	NA	16	TGTGCCAGCAGTCGGACAGGGGGCGCCGGCACCGGGGAGCTGTTTTTT	CASSRTGGAGTGELFF
TRBV5-1	TRBJ1-1	NA	NA	16	TGCGCCAGCAGCCTACTAGCGACGGGAGTGAACACTGAAGCTTTCTTT	CASSLLATGVNTEAFF
TRBV19	TRBJ2-6	NA	NA	14	TGTGCCAGTAGTCCCACCGGGGGGGCCAACGTCCTGACTTTC	CASSPTGGANVLTF
TRBV19	TRBJ2-2	TRBD1	NA	15	TGTGCCAGTAGTCGAGGACAGGACCTCACCGGGGAGCTGTTTTTT	CASSRGQDLTGELFF
TRBV12-5	TRBJ1-1	TRBD1	NA	13	TGTGCTAGTGGCCTGACAGGGAGTAATGAAGCTTTCTTT	CASGLTGSNEAFF
TRBV25-1	TRBJ1-1	NA	NA	13	TGTGCCAGCAATCCCATGACAGGAGATGAAGCTTTCTTT	CASNPMTGDEAFF
TRBV7-8	TRBJ2-1	NA	NA	11	TGTGCCAGCAGCCAGGGGAATGAGCAGTTCTTC	CASSQGNEQFF
TRBV3-1/TRBV3-2	TRBJ2-5	TRBD2	few	17	TGTGCCAGCAGCCAGGGCCGACTAGCGGGGGTCCAAGAGACCCAGTACTTC	CASSQGRLAGVQETQYF
TRBV11-2	TRBJ2-5	NA	NA	14	TGTGCCAGCAGCACAGAAGGGAGGATGAAGACCCAGTACTTC	CASSTEGRMKTQYF
TRBV7-9	TRBJ1-4	NA	NA	15	TGTGCCAGCAGCTTAGGCGTCAGGGGTAATGAAAAACTGTTTTTT	CASSLGVRGNEKLFF
TRBV19	TRBJ2-2	NA	NA	16	TGTGCCAGTAGTATTTTGTGGACAGCGAACACCGGGGAGCTGTTTTTT	CASSILWTANTGELFF
TRBV29-1	TRBJ1-1	NA	once	14	TGCAGCGTTGAGGACAGAGCCCCCGTAACTGAAGCTTTCTTT	CSVEDRAPVTEAFF
TRBV7-9	TRBJ2-5	NA	NA	15	TGTGCCAGCAGCCTGCGGACAGGGAGGGTAGAGACCCAGTACTTC	CASSLRTGRVETQYF
TRBV3-1/TRBV3-2	TRBJ2-3	TRBD2	NA	16	TGTGCCAGCAGCCAAGCCCCGGGACTAGCAACAGATACGCAGTATTTT	CASSQAPGLATDTQYF
TRBV5-1	TRBJ1-1	NA	NA	13	TGCGCCAGCAGCCACAGCATGAACACTGAAGCTTTCTTT	CASSHSMNTEAFF
TRBV18	TRBJ2-3	NA	NA	17	TGTGCCAGCTCACCACCGGGGACTTCCCAGGGTTTGGTTACGCAGTATTTT	CASSPPGTSQGLVTQYF
TRBV6-5	TRBJ2-7	NA	NA	14	TGTGCCAGCAGTTACTCTGAGTTCTCCTACGAGCAGTACTTC	CASSYSEFSYEQYF
TRBV5-4	TRBJ2-5	NA	NA	13	TGTGCCAGCAGCTTTGGCGGGAAGGAGACCCAGTACTTC	CASSFGGKETQYF
TRBV18	TRBJ1-1	NA	NA	17	TGTGCCAGCTCACCCGGACAGTTCTCCAGACTAACCACTGAAGCTTTCTTT	CASSPGQFSRLTTEAFF
TRBV30	TRBJ1-1	NA	NA	13	TGTGCCTGGAGTGGTTCCCTTTACACTGAAGCTTTCTTT	CAWSGSLYTEAFF
TRBV6-4	TRBJ2-2	NA	NA	14	TGTGCCAGCAGTCGGACAGAGAACACCGGGGAGCTGTTTTTT	CASSRTENTGELFF
TRBV5-1	TRBJ1-4	NA	NA	14	TGCGCCAGCAGCTTGAGGGGAGGTGGTGAAAAACTGTTTTTT	CASSLRGGGEKLFF
TRBV19	TRBJ2-5	TRBD2	NA	15	TGTGCCAGCAGGACTAGCGGAACCACTCAAGAGACCCAGTACTTC	CASRTSGTTQETQYF
TRBV2	TRBJ2-1	TRBD1	NA	15	TGTGCCGGTCCACCGGGACAGGGGACCCACAATGAGCAGTTCTTC	CAGPPGQGTHNEQFF